These 11 T cell receptor beta chains came from one sample sequenced in a study of CD8 T cells in Susac syndrome. With random hexamers, reverse transcription was performed on about 0.45 to 1 ug of RNA. One entry per CDR3 protein, called by TCRdb with MiXCR from the immunoSEQ multiplex PCR reads. The data show approximately 150,000 distinct CDR3 sequences, with 90% to 95% seen just once and about 0.11% held by the top ten. Input material: CD4+ T cells from PBMCs. These TCRs come from a human donor with multiple sclerosis.

The V call is TRBV4-3, the J call TRBJ1-3; D is unclear. Per germline, CDR1 LGHNA and CDR2 YSLEER. There are 15 residues in the CDR3. Between the trimmed V and J ends, which lost 1 base and 2 bases, there was a span of 9 bases. The CDR3 here is CASSQVVGTGNTIYF. The CDR3 bases are TGCGCCAGCAGCCAAGTAGTGGGTACTGGAAACACCATATATTTT.

J is TRBJ1-1 and V is TRBV7-9, with D uncertain. This CDR3 contains 13 residues. Germline CDR1 reads SEHNR; CDR2 reads FQNEAQ (reference sequence). V lost 3 bases and J lost 7, with 12 bases in between. DNA for the CDR3: TGTGCCAGCAGCTTCGGTTCAGCCCATGAAGCTTTCTTT. Translated, it gives CASSFGSAHEAFF. Full variable domain (missing parts from reference TRBV7-9 and TRBJ1-1): DTGVSQNPRHKITKRGQNVTFRCDPISEHNRLYWYRQTLGQGPEFLTYFQNEAQLEKSRLLSDRFSAERPKGSFSTLEIQRTEQGDSAMYLCASSFGSAHEAFFGQGTRLTVV.

The V gene is TRBV3-1, the J gene TRBJ1-6; D is perhaps TRBD1 (5 bases). CDR3 size: 14 residues. V gave up 4 bases and J gave up 9 bases, with 13 bases separating them. The germline V gene has CDR1 LGHDT and CDR2 YNNKEL (reference sequence). The DNA of the CDR3 is TGTGCCAGCAGCCGCAGGGCCGGAGGTTCACCCCTCCACTTT. Translation: CASSRRAGGSPLHF.

A single count supports this clonotype. The chain has TRBV4-1 and TRBJ2-7; perhaps D is TRBD1 or TRBD2 (5 bases each). CDR3 length: 14 amino acids. The germline gives CDR1 MGHRA, CDR2 YSYEKL. V lost 4 bases to trimming and J lost 2 bases, with 12 bases between them. DNA for the CDR3: TGCGCCAGCAGCCCTCCGGGACGGACCTACGAGCAGTACTTC. Its translation: CASSPPGRTYEQYF.

The V call is TRBV7-7, the J call TRBJ2-5; 9 bases fit TRBD1. The V and J ends lost 4 bases and 4 bases, in that order; junction bases with no gene match: 7. This CDR3 is built from 15 residues. Germline V gene lookup returns CDR1 SSHAT and CDR2 FNYEAQ (reference sequence). The CDR3 reads CASSSGTGRRETQYF. The CDR3 coding sequence is TGTGCCAGCAGCTCCGGGACAGGGAGGAGAGAGACCCAGTACTTC.

This sequence joins TRBV18 and TRBJ2-5; D might be TRBD2 (6 bases). This CDR3 has 16 residues. Deletions cut 0 bases from V and 4 bases from J, with 15 bases between. Per germline, CDR1 KGHSH and CDR2 LQKENI. The CDR3 loop reads CASSPPVVYGGETQYF. The CDR3 DNA is TGTGCCAGCTCACCACCGGTAGTCTACGGGGGAGAGACCCAGTACTTC. Full variable domain (outside the CDR3, taken from reference TRBV18 and TRBJ2-5): NAGVMQNPRHLVRRRGQEARLRCSPMKGHSHVYWYRQLPEEGLKFMVYLQKENIIDESGMPKERFSAEFPKEGPSILRIQQVVRGDSAAYFCASSPPVVYGGETQYFGPGTRLLVL.

The table lists this clonotype with a count of one. This chain uses TRBV7-6 with TRBJ1-2; D perhaps matches TRBD1 (5 bases). The CDR3 consists of 17 residues. Germline values: CDR1 SGHVS, CDR2 FNYEAQ. Deletions cut 0 bases from V and 1 base from J, with 15 bases between. The CDR3 sequence is CASSLALGQGVNYGYTF. CDR3 nucleotides: TGTGCCAGCAGCTTAGCGCTGGGGCAGGGAGTTAACTATGGCTACACCTTC.

This chain links TRBV30 with TRBJ1-4; D is unclear. This CDR3 comprises 15 residues. Trimming cost V 0 bases and J 5 bases, with 13 bases left between them. From germline, CDR1 is GTSNPN and CDR2 SVGIG (reference sequence). Written as DNA, the CDR3 is TGTGCCTGGAGTGTTCTGGCAGGCCTGAATGAAAAACTGTTTTTT. It yields the protein CAWSVLAGLNEKLFF.

The chain recombines TRBV29-1 with TRBJ2-1, with D unresolved. V lost 6 bases, J lost 4 bases, and 16 bases lay in between. Germline-derived CDR1 and CDR2 are SQVTM and ANQGSEA. The CDR3 spans 14 residues. CDR3 residues: CSVLGSASYNEQFF. CDR3 DNA sequence: TGCAGCGTCCTAGGGTCCGCCTCTTACAATGAGCAGTTCTTC.

J is TRBJ2-2 and V is TRBV4-1; no definite D call. This CDR3 spans 12 amino acids. Germline lookup yields CDR1 MGHRA and CDR2 YSYEKL. Trimming removed 5 bases from V and 6 bases from J, with 7 bases in between. The CDR3 reads CASSTPSGELFF. The CDR3 bases are TGCGCCAGCAGCACCCCGTCCGGGGAGCTGTTTTTT.

CDR3 bases: TGCGCCAGCAGCCAAGAGCAGGGAACGGTGATGGGGCAGTTCTTC. It codes for CASSQEQGTVMGQFF. This sequence joins TRBV4-1 and TRBJ2-1, with D perhaps TRBD1 (5 bases). V was clipped by 0 bases and J by 12 bases, with 18 bases between them. Germline V gene sequence: CDR1 MGHRA, CDR2 YSYEKL. CDR3 length equals 15 residues.